This TCR beta chain was recovered during a study of shared clonotypes between healthy human individuals. Overall study findings and caveats: What limited the represented genetic and exposure-history diversity was the small number of donors. A generally larger estimated richness was seen in naive subsets than in memory subsets.

Of note for this clone: Its antigen is undetermined.

Investigators spread the genomic DNA of each subset evenly over several immunoSEQ plates. The protocol was immunoSEQ multiplex PCR, while the TCRdb copy is restricted to in-frame clones and leaves out a portion. The profile shows 500,000 to 700,000 clones, around 95% of them singletons. CD45RO-negative CD8 cells positively selected for CCR7 made up the naive population, which excluded terminally differentiated effector memory CD45RA+ cells. Sequenced input: naive CD8+ T cells sorted from blood. The sequence was collected from a young woman in good health.

The CDR3 reads CASSSGAPNTEAFF. As DNA, the CDR3 is TGTGCCAGCAGTTCAGGGGCGCCGAACACTGAAGCTTTCTTT. V and J are TRBV28 and TRBJ1-1, with a weak D call TRBD1 (6 bases). Germline-derived CDR1 and CDR2 are MDHEN and SYDVKM. Trimming left V 4 bases short and J 1 base short, with 10 bases between. This CDR3 is 14 amino acids long.